This is a list of T cell receptor beta chains from one sample in a study of CD8 T cells in Susac syndrome. One entry per CDR3 protein results from TCRdb running MiXCR on the immunoSEQ multiplex PCR reads. Of tens of thousands of distinct CDR3 sequences listed, 94% are singletons. Source material: CD8+ T cells from PBMCs. The receptors derive from a human donor in good health. Each CDR3 is given without its conserved first and last residue. D genes are given only for firm matches.

V gene	D gene	J gene	CDR3 protein
TRBV27	-	TRBJ1-1	ATAVGRGTEAF
TRBV29-1	TRBD1	TRBJ2-1	SHRGDRAYNEQF
TRBV6-5	TRBD1	TRBJ1-1	ASSYSGQGVTEAF
TRBV3-1	TRBD1	TRBJ1-2	ASSQGQGLHGYT
TRBV7-2	-	TRBJ1-2	ASSLVGVTNYGYT
TRBV11-3	TRBD1	TRBJ1-6	ASSNRDRGSPLH
TRBV28	-	TRBJ2-1	ASSHQGSWNEQF
TRBV7-9	-	TRBJ2-3	ASSLADSDASTDTQY
TRBV6-4	TRBD2	TRBJ2-1	ASSDGGAYNEQF
TRBV9	-	TRBJ1-2	ASRGSTDSPRYGYT
TRBV4-1	TRBD1	TRBJ2-2	ASSQYDRGGTGELF
TRBV15	-	TRBJ1-5	ATSGLWDSNQPQH
TRBV3-1	-	TRBJ2-1	ASSLKRNTYNEQF
TRBV7-9	-	TRBJ1-1	ASSSPLTGGQGTEAF
TRBV7-2	-	TRBJ1-5	ASSLANWAGSNQPQH
TRBV27	TRBD2	TRBJ2-1	ASSLSTSGRLNEQF
TRBV27	-	TRBJ1-5	ASSGDSNQPQH
TRBV12-3/TRBV12-4	-	TRBJ1-2	ASSLGRYGYT
TRBV9	TRBD1	TRBJ2-1	ASSDQVDRGLYNEQF
TRBV7-8	-	TRBJ2-5	ASSSPGAGSKETQY
TRBV9	-	TRBJ2-1	ASSVGGVGEQF
TRBV9	-	TRBJ2-1	ASSTLGYEQF
TRBV9	-	TRBJ1-2	ASSAGQTRGYT
TRBV4-1	-	TRBJ2-3	ASSPLVPDTQY
TRBV12-5	-	TRBJ1-5	ASKVDGNQPQH
TRBV6-5	TRBD1	TRBJ2-3	ASKGDRNTDTQY